These 26 T cell receptor beta chains share one sample of origin, sequenced in a study of blood T cell repertoires in COVID-19. The repertoire was sequenced with immunoSEQ multiplex PCR; TCRdb's copy has only in-frame clones and lacks some. The sample holds around 130,000 clones; 75% to 80% are singletons and the top ten take roughly 8.6%. Sequences were obtained from peripheral blood. The receptors derive from a human donor in a cohort sampled during active COVID-19.

V usage is TRBV16 and J usage is TRBJ2-7, with a tentative D call TRBD2 (5 bases). This CDR3 region has 12 residues. Germline values: CDR1 KGHSY, CDR2 FQNENV. V lost 4 bases and J 3 bases, leaving 7 bases between the germline ends. The CDR3, as DNA: TGTGCCAGCAGCCCCCGGGGCTACGAGCAGTACTTC. It specifies CASSPRGYEQYF.

The CDR3 DNA follows: TGTGCCAGCAGCTTTACTAGCGGGACCTACTACGAGCAGTACTTC. Protein product: CASSFTSGTYYEQYF. This chain uses TRBV6-5 with TRBJ2-7, with TRBD2 matching over 10 bases. V gave up 6 bases and J gave up 3 bases; unmatched junction bases: 8. The CDR3 length is 15 residues. Germline loops: CDR1 MNHEY, CDR2 SVGAGI.

V is TRBV20-1 and J is TRBJ1-1, with a weak D call TRBD1 (5 bases). This CDR3 has 11 residues. CDR1 is DFQATT and CDR2 is SNEGSKA in the germline V gene (reference sequence). V was cut by 5 bases and J by 6 bases, with 10 bases left in between. CDR3 region: CSAGREAEAFF. The CDR3 coding sequence is TGCAGTGCTGGCAGGGAGGCTGAAGCTTTCTTT.

This rearrangement joins TRBV6-1 to TRBJ2-7, with D hard to call. The V and J ends lost 2 bases and 3 bases respectively, with 8 bases between them. The CDR3 totals 13 residues. The V gene's germline CDR1 is MNHNS and CDR2 SASEGT. The DNA for the CDR3 is TGTGCCAGCAGTGAAAGAACGAGCTACGAGCAGTACTTC. Protein sequence: CASSERTSYEQYF.

CDR3 in DNA: TGTGCCACCAGTGTAGGAAACACCATATATTTT. Its protein product is CATSVGNTIYF. The V gene is TRBV24-1, the J gene TRBJ1-3; D gene uncertain. The CDR3 totals 11 residues. CDR1 and CDR2 (germline): KGHDR, SFDVKD. V was cut by 5 bases and J by 4 bases, with 2 bases left in between.

This chain joins TRBV6-6 and TRBJ2-1; 11 nucleotides align to TRBD2. The CDR3 has 18 residues. V lost 5 bases and J lost 5; bases outside the gene matches: 14. Germline loops: CDR1 MNHNY, CDR2 SVGAGI (reference sequence). As DNA, the CDR3 is TGTGCCAGCAGTCCCGTCGGGCTAGCGGGAGGACAGAACAATGAGCAGTTCTTC. Amino acid sequence: CASSPVGLAGGQNNEQFF.

This clone was detected many times. This chain links TRBV2 with TRBJ1-2; no firm D call. Germline CDR1 reads SNHLY; CDR2 reads FYNNEI. V shed 6 bases and J shed 0 bases, with 8 bases lying between them. The CDR3 has 13 residues. In DNA, the CDR3 is TGTGCCAGCAGGGAGGTCGCTAACTATGGCTACACCTTC. Translating it yields CASREVANYGYTF.

The chain uses TRBV18 and TRBJ2-7, with TRBD1 matching 8 bases. CDR3 size: 14 residues. The V gene end was trimmed by 6 bases and the J gene end by 0 bases; junction bases not matched to a gene: 4. Germline V lookup: CDR1 KGHSH, CDR2 LQKENI. CDR3 protein: CASSLTGDSYEQYF. DNA for the CDR3: TGTGCCAGCTCCCTGACAGGGGACTCCTACGAGCAGTACTTC.

The CDR3 sequence: CSATGGYEQYF. For the CDR3, the DNA is TGCAGCGCGACAGGGGGCTACGAGCAGTACTTC. V gene TRBV29-1 combines with J gene TRBJ2-7, with TRBD1 identical over 9 bases. This CDR3 comprises 11 residues. The junction had 1 base not matched to a gene; V was cut back by 7 bases and J by 3 bases. Germline CDR1 and CDR2: SQVTM and ANQGSEA.

The J gene is TRBJ1-6, the V gene TRBV27; no clear D gene. The germline V gene has CDR1 MNHEY and CDR2 SMNVEV (reference sequence). Trimming removed 5 bases at V and 7 bases at J, with 15 bases between. The CDR3 has 15 residues. The CDR3: CASSGRTSRNSPLHF. For the CDR3, the DNA is TGTGCCAGCAGTGGCAGAACGTCGCGGAATTCACCCCTCCACTTT.

This chain connects TRBV30 to TRBJ2-7; D unclear. The V end was cut by 3 bases, the J end by 4 bases, with 16 bases between. Germline lookup yields CDR1 GTSNPN and CDR2 SVGIG (reference sequence). CDR3 length equals 14 residues. The CDR3 nucleotides are TGTGCCTGGAGCCCTAGACCATTACCTTACGAGCAGTACTTC. It is translated as CAWSPRPLPYEQYF.

The chain carries TRBV5-1 and TRBJ1-5, with D hard to call. Trimming cost V 0 bases and J 11 bases, with 12 bases left between them. The germline V gene has CDR1 SGHRS and CDR2 YFSETQ. The CDR3 spans 13 residues. DNA for the CDR3: TGCGCCAGCAGCTTGGATGGACTCCGGGCCCAGCATTTT. This gives the protein CASSLDGLRAQHF.

This clone has only a few counts. The V and J genes are TRBV28 and TRBJ1-1, with no clear D. CDR1 is MDHEN and CDR2 is SYDVKM in the germline V gene. Trimming shortened V by 6 bases and J by 6 bases, and 17 bases separated the two germline ends. CDR3 length: 14 amino acids. The CDR3 DNA is TGTGCCAGCAGGGCGGGAATAAGGGCACCTGAAGCTTTCTTT. Translation: CASRAGIRAPEAFF. The full variable domain, rest sourced from reference TRBV28 and TRBJ1-1, is DVKVTQSSRYLVKRTGEKVFLECVQDMDHENMFWYRQDPGLGLRLIYFSYDVKMKEKGDIPEGYSVSREKKERFSLILESASTNQTSMYLCASRAGIRAPEAFFGQGTRLTVV.

This clone was picked up one time. The CDR3 here is CASSTGSGELFF. The CDR3 bases are TGTGCCAGCAGCACGGGATCCGGGGAGCTGTTTTTT. The chain couples TRBV11-3 to TRBJ2-2, with D maybe TRBD2 (5 bases). Trimming cost V 5 bases and J 6 bases, with 7 bases left between them. The germline CDR1 and CDR2 sequences are SGHNT and YENEEA. CDR3 length: 12 residues.

This clone was found once. V usage is TRBV28 and J usage is TRBJ2-7; tentatively, D is TRBD2 (6 bases). The CDR3 has 14 amino acids. CDR1 and CDR2 (germline): MDHEN, SYDVKM. Trimming took off 6 bases at V and 4 bases at J, with 16 bases between the two ends. The CDR3 loop reads CASRTSPGDYEQYF. For the CDR3, the DNA is TGTGCCAGCAGAACATCCCCGGGAGATTACGAGCAGTACTTC.

The count of this clone is one. The chain links TRBV15 to TRBJ2-1; D might be TRBD2 (6 bases). This CDR3 region has 11 residues. Germline V gene sequence: CDR1 LNHNV, CDR2 YYDKDF (reference sequence). Trimming shortened V by 8 bases and J by 9 bases, and 11 bases separated the two germline ends. This chain's CDR3 is CATGGYGEQFF. The CDR3 DNA is TGTGCCACCGGAGGGTACGGTGAGCAGTTCTTC.

The V call is TRBV18, the J call TRBJ2-7, with TRBD2 matching 9 bases. The length of the CDR3 is 13 residues. The V gene end was trimmed by 6 bases and the J gene end by 6 bases; junction bases not matched to a gene: 6. The germline CDR1 and CDR2 sequences are KGHSH and LQKENI. CDR3 nucleotides: TGTGCCAGCTCGGGACTAGCTCGCGCCGAGCAGTACTTC. This translates into CASSGLARAEQYF.

The rearrangement uses TRBV5-1 and TRBJ2-7, with D perhaps matching TRBD1 (6 bases). The CDR3 has 15 amino acids. Between the trimmed V and J ends, which lost 0 bases and 3 bases, there was a span of 13 bases. Germline V gene sequence: CDR1 SGHRS, CDR2 YFSETQ. Here the CDR3 reads CASSLEAGVVYEQYF. The CDR3 coding sequence is TGCGCCAGCAGCTTGGAAGCAGGGGTGGTCTACGAGCAGTACTTC. The complete variable domain, with remaining parts taken from reference TRBV5-1 and TRBJ2-7, reads KAGVTQTPRYLIKTRGQQVTLSCSPISGHRSVSWYQQTPGQGLQFLFEYFSETQRNKGNFPGRFSGRQFSNSRSEMNVSTLELGDSALYLCASSLEAGVVYEQYFGPGTRLTVT.

This sequence joins TRBV5-1 and TRBJ1-1; D is possibly TRBD1 (5 bases). The CDR3 sequence is 13 residues long. CDR1 and CDR2 from the germline V gene are SGHRS and YFSETQ. Trimming took off 0 bases at V and 4 bases at J, with 7 bases between the two ends. The CDR3 protein is CASSLDGATEAFF. The CDR3 DNA is TGCGCCAGCAGCTTGGATGGGGCCACTGAAGCTTTCTTT.

V is TRBV12-5 and J is TRBJ1-1, with D perhaps TRBD1 (6 bases). The germline gives CDR1 LGHNT, CDR2 FRNRAP. V lost 1 base and J lost 2, with 11 bases in between. The CDR3 has 15 amino acids. CDR3 sequence reads: CASGLGGGGNTEAFF. The CDR3 nucleotides read TGTGCTAGTGGTTTGGGAGGGGGGGGTAACACTGAAGCTTTCTTT.

The chain recombines TRBV10-1 with TRBJ2-7; 10 bases are shared with TRBD1. V shed 8 bases, J shed 2 bases, and the junction held 18 bases outside the gene matches. This CDR3 comprises 18 residues. Germline V gives CDR1 WNHNN, CDR2 SYGVQD (reference sequence). The DNA of the CDR3 is TGCGCCAGCGGCCCGGGACAGGGGATCCGGTCCCATACCTACGAGCAGTACTTC. Protein product: CASGPGQGIRSHTYEQYF.

This sequence joins TRBV27 and TRBJ2-7, with 12 bases fitting TRBD2. The CDR3 has 15 amino acids. V trimming: 5 bases; J trimming: 2 bases; junction bases outside the gene matches: 4. The germline V gene encodes CDR1 MNHEY and CDR2 SMNVEV (reference sequence). The CDR3: CASSLTSGGPYEQYF. Written as DNA, the CDR3 is TGTGCCAGCAGTCTAACTAGCGGGGGGCCCTACGAGCAGTACTTC.

This chain connects TRBV18 to TRBJ2-7; 7 bases line up with TRBD2. The CDR3 extends over 15 amino acids. Germline V CDR1 and CDR2: KGHSH, LQKENI. Unmatched junction bases numbered 11, after V lost 6 bases and J lost 3 bases. The CDR3 here is CASSPTSERFYEQYF. The CDR3 coding sequence is TGTGCCAGCTCTCCCACTAGCGAGAGGTTCTACGAGCAGTACTTC.

The V call is TRBV3-1 (or the pseudogene TRBV3-2), the J call TRBJ2-2, with 8 bases aligning to TRBD2. CDR3 length equals 16 residues. Germline values: CDR1 LGHDT, CDR2 YNNKEL (reference sequence). The V segment lost 1 base and the J segment 3 bases; nucleotides outside the gene matches: 4. Here the CDR3 reads CASSQGREGYTGELFF. The CDR3 nucleotides are TGTGCCAGCAGCCAAGGACGGGAGGGGTACACCGGGGAGCTGTTTTTT.

The chain carries TRBV12-3 or TRBV12-4 and TRBJ2-7, with no clear D. V was pared by 1 base and J by 5 bases, with 6 bases between. The CDR3 covers 12 residues. The CDR3 sequence is CASSLGAHEQYF. The CDR3 DNA is TGTGCCAGCAGTTTAGGAGCTCACGAGCAGTACTTC.

This sequence joins TRBV18 and TRBJ2-7, with 7 bases matching TRBD1. J was trimmed by 2 bases and V by 4 bases; bases with no gene match: 8. The germline CDR1 and CDR2 sequences are KGHSH and LQKENI. CDR3 length: 15 residues. The DNA for the CDR3 is TGTGCCAGCTCACTAACCCGGGACAGTCCCTACGAGCAGTACTTC. It encodes CASSLTRDSPYEQYF.